These T cell receptor beta chains were read from a single sample in a study of cytomegalovirus exposure and HLA in healthy donors. The repertoire was sequenced with immunoSEQ multiplex PCR; TCRdb's copy has only in-frame clones and lacks some. The sample has about 65,000 clones, roughly 78% seen once. The sequencing input was PBMCs. Receptors originate from a woman aged 25-40 years in good health and CMV-seronegative. The CDR3 runs from the conserved cysteine through the conserved F or W.

V gene,CDR3 protein
TRBV6-5,CASSYRGTSYNSPLHF
TRBV30,CAWGRYNSPLHF
TRBV7-8,CASSLGQGNTEAFF
TRBV25-1,CASRTGPYEQYF
TRBV4-3,CASSQGFSPLYEQYF
TRBV7-6,CASSNFRDRGAPVPGNTIYF
TRBV30,CAWFPQGANYGYTF
TRBV2,CASSGTVYEAFF
TRBV7-2,CASSFAQGAGTEAFF
TRBV5-1,CASSRAGQGGETQYF
TRBV6-1,CASGRQGLGNTEAFF
TRBV6-1,CASSEFYRDNPEAFF
TRBV6-1,CASLPGQNYGYTF
TRBV6-5,CASSYSAHQPQHF
TRBV6-1,CASTGTSGGGTQYF
TRBV5-1,CASSFQVSTDTQYF
TRBV20-1,CSAKWGREQFF
TRBV10-1,CASSESSDTQYF
TRBV5-8,CASSPGTGPAYEQYF
TRBV27,CAVKVRTDYGYTF
TRBV6-1,CASCGARSYEQYF
TRBV6-1,CATQWGDNSPLHF
TRBV7-3,CASSAIQGDTQYF
TRBV30,CAWNKGQGLSYEQYF
TRBV15,CATSRQWAANYGYTF
TRBV7-9,CASSSGTVNTQYF
TRBV2,CASSEHGGGLTDTQYF
TRBV23-1,CASSRPRRTGCNQPQHF
TRBV28,CASDPGQGFHTF
TRBV7-8,CASSHKQAWVGNQPQHF
TRBV10-2,CASSEDSDSAKNIQYF
TRBV7-3,CASSSSYQETQYF
TRBV15,CATSRAVSESYWRGPSGANVLTF
TRBV11-2,CASSLSLSSGANVLTF
TRBV2,CASKGTSNTGELFF
TRBV5-6,CASSLHSLNTEAFF
TRBV5-4,CASTLGSSPAYEQYF
TRBV7-2,CASSLGGFNYGYTF
TRBV7-9,CASSSTVTKNIQYF
TRBV4-1,CASSQVGTGQETQYF
TRBV5-1,CASSLDPGIPEAFF
TRBV4-1,CASSPTGSNEQFF
TRBV30,CAWSFRETQYF
TRBV4-3,CASSQESSGGGWGNQPQHF
TRBV10-1,CAILRTRGSYEQYF
TRBV18,CASSPGLQETQYF
TRBV19,CASSIVSEDEQYF